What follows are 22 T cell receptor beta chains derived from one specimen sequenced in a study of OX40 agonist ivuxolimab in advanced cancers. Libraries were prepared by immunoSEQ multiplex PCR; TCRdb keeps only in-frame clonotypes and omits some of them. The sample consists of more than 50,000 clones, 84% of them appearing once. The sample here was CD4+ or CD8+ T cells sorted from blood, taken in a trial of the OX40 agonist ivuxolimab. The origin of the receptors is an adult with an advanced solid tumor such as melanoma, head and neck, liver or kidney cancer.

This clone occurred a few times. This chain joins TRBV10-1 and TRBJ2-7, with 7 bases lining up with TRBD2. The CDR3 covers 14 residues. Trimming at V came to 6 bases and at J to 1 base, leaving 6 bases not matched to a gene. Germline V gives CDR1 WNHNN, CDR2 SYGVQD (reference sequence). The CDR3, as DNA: TGCGCCAGCAGCCCCTGGGGGGGATCCTACGAGCAGTACTTC. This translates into CASSPWGGSYEQYF.

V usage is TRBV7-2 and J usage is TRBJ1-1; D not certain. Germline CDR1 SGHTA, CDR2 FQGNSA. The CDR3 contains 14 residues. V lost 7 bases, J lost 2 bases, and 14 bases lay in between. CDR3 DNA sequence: TGTGCCAGCACCCTCCAACACAGAAACACTGAAGCTTTCTTT. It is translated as CASTLQHRNTEAFF.

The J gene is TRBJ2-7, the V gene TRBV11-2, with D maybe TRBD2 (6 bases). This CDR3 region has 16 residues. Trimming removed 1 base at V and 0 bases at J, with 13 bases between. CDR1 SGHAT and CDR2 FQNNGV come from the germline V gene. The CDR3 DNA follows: TGTGCCAGCAGCTTAGTTATTGGCGGGGCCTCCTACGAGCAGTACTTC. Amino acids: CASSLVIGGASYEQYF.

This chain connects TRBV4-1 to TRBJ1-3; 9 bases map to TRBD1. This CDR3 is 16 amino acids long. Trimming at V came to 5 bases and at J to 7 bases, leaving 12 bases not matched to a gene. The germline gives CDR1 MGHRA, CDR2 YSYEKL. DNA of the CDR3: TGCGCCAGCAGCGATAGTAGACAGGGGGTATGGAACACCATATATTTT. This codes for CASSDSRQGVWNTIYF.

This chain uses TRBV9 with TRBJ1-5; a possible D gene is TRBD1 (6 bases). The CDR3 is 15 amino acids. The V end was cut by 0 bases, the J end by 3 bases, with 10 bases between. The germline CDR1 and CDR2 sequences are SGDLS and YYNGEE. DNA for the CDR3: TGTGCCAGCAGCGTAGAGGACAGCTACAATCAGCCCCAGCATTTT. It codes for CASSVEDSYNQPQHF.

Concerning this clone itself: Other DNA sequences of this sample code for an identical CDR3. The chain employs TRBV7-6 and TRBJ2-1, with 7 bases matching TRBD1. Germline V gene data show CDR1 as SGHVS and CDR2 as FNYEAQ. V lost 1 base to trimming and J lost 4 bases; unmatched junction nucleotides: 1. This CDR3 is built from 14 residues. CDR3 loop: CASSLGTGYNEQFF. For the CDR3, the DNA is TGTGCCAGCAGCTTAGGGACAGGTTACAATGAGCAGTTCTTC.

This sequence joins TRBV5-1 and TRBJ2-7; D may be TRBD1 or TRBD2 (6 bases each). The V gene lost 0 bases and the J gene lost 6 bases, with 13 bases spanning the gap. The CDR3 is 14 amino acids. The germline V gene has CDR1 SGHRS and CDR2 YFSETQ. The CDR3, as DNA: TGCGCCAGCAGCTTGGCCCAAGGGGGGTCCGAGCAGTACTTC. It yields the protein CASSLAQGGSEQYF.

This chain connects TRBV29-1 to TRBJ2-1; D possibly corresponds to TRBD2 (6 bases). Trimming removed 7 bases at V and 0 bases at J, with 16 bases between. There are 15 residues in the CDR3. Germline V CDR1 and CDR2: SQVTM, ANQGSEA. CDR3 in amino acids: CSARFAGSSYNEQFF. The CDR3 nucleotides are TGCAGCGCCCGCTTCGCGGGGAGCTCCTACAATGAGCAGTTCTTC.

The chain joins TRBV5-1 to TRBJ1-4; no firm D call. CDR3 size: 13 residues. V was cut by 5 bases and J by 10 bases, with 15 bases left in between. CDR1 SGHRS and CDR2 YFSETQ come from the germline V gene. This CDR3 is CASSLFDDGKLFF. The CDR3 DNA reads TGCGCCAGCAGTCTGTTTGATGATGGAAAACTGTTTTTT.

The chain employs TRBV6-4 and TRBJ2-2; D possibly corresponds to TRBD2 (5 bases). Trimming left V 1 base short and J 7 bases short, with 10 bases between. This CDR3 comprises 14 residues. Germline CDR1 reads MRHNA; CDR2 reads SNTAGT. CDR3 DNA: TGTGCCAGCAGTGACTTTTCACGGGGCGGGGAGCTGTTTTTT. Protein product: CASSDFSRGGELFF.

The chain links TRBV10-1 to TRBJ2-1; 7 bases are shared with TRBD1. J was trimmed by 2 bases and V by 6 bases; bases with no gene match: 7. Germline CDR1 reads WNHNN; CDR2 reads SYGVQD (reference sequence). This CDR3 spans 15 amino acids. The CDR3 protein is CASSDGTETYNEQFF. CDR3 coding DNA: TGCGCCAGCAGCGACGGGACAGAAACCTACAATGAGCAGTTCTTC.

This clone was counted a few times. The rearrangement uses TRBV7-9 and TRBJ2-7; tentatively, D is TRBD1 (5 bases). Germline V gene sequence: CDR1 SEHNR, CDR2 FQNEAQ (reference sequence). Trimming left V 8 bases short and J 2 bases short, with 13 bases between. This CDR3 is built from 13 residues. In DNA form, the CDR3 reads TGTGCCAGCGGGGCAGGACCGACCTACGAGCAGTACTTC. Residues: CASGAGPTYEQYF.

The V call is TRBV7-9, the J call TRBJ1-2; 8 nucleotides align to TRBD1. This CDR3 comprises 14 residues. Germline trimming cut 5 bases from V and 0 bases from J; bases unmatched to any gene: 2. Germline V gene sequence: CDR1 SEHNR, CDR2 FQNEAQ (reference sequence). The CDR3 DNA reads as TGTGCCAGCAGCCCAGGGGGCACTAACTATGGCTACACCTTC. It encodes CASSPGGTNYGYTF.

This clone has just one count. The CDR3 nucleotides read TGTGCCAGCAGCTTAGCGTCGCCTAGCGGGACAGATACGCAGTATTTT. Translation: CASSLASPSGTDTQYF. The V call is TRBV7-2, the J call TRBJ2-3; TRBD2 aligns across 8 bases. CDR1 is SGHTA and CDR2 is FQGNSA in the germline V gene. With 0 bases clipped from V and 3 bases from J, the junction kept 5 bases outside the gene matches. The CDR3 spans 16 residues.

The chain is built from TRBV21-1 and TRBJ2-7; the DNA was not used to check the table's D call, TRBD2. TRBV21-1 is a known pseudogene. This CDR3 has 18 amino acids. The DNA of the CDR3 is TGTGCCAGCAGCAAAGGGTGCTTAGCGGGAGGGCCAAGTTACGAGCAGTACTTC. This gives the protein CASSKGCLAGGPSYEQYF.

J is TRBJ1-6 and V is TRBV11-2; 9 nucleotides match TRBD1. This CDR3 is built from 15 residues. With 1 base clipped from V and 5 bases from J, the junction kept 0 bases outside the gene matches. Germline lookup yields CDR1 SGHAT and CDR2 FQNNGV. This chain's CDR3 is CASSLGDRDNSPLHF. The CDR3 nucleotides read TGTGCCAGCAGCTTAGGGGACAGGGATAATTCACCCCTCCACTTT.

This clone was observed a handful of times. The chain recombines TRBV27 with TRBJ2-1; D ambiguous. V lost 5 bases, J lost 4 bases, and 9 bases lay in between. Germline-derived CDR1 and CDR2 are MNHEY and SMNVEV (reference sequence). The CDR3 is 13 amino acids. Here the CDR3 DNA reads TGTGCCAGCAGTCCCCGACCATACAATGAGCAGTTCTTC. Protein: CASSPRPYNEQFF.

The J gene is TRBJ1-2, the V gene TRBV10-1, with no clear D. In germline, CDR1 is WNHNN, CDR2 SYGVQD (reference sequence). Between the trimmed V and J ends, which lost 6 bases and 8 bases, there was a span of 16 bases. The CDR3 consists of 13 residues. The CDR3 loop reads CASSPNRIGGYTF. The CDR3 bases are TGCGCCAGCAGCCCGAACCGGATCGGCGGCTACACCTTC.

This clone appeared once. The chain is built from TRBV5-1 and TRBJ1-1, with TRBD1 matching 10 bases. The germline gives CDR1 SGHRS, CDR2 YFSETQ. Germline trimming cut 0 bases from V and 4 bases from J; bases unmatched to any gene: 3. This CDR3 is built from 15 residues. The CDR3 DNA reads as TGCGCCAGCAGCTTGGCGACAGGGGGCTTCACTGAAGCTTTCTTT. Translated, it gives CASSLATGGFTEAFF. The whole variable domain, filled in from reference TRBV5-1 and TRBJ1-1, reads KAGVTQTPRYLIKTRGQQVTLSCSPISGHRSVSWYQQTPGQGLQFLFEYFSETQRNKGNFPGRFSGRQFSNSRSEMNVSTLELGDSALYLCASSLATGGFTEAFFGQGTRLTVV.

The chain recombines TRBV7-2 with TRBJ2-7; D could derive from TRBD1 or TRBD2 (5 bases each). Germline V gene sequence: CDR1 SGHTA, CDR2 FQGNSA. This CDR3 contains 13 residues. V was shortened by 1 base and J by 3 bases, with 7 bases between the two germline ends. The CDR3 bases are TGTGCCAGCAGCTTAGGAGGGGTCTACGAGCAGTACTTC. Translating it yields CASSLGGVYEQYF.

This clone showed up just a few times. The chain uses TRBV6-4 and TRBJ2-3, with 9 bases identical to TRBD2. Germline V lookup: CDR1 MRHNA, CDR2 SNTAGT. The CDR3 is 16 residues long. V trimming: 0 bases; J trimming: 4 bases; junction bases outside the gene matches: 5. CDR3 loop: CASSDSRSGGPDTQYF. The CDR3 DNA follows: TGTGCCAGCAGTGACTCGAGGAGCGGGGGGCCAGATACGCAGTATTTT.

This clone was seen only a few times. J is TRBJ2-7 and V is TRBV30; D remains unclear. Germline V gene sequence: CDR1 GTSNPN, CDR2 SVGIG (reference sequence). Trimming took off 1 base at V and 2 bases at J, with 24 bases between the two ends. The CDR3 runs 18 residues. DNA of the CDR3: TGTGCCTGGAGTGCTGACGTGGCCCTTCCTAACTCAACCTACGAGCAGTACTTC. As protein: CAWSADVALPNSTYEQYF.